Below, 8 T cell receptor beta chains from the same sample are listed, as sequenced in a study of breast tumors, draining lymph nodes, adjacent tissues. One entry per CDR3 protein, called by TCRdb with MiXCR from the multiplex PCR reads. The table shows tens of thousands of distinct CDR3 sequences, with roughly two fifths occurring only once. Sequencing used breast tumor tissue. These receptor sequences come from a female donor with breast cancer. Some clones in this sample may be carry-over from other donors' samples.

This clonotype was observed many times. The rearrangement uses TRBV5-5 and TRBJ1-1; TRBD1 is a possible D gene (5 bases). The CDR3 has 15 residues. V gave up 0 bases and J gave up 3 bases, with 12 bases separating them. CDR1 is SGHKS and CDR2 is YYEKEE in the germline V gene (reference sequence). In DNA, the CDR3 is TGTGCCAGCAGCTTGGGGGCAGGGACTTACACTGAAGCTTTCTTT. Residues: CASSLGAGTYTEAFF.

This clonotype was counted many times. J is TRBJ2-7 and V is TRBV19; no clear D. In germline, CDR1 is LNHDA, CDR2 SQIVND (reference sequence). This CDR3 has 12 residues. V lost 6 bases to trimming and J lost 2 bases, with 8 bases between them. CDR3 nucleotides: TGTGCCAGTAGAGACATGGCCTACGAGCAGTACTTC. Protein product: CASRDMAYEQYF.

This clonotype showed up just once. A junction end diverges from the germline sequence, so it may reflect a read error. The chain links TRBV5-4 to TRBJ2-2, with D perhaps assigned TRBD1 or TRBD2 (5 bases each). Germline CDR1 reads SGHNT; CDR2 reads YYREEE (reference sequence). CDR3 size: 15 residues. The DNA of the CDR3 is TGTGCCAGCAGCTTCCTAGGGGCGGGCACCAGGGAGCTGTTTTTT. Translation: CASSFLGAGTRELFF.

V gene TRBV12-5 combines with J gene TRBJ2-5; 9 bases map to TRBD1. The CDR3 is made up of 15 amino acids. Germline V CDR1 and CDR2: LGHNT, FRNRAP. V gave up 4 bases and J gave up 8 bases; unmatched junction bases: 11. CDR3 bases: TGTGCTAGTGGTTCGGACCGGGACAGGGAACGTACCCAGTACTTC. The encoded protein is CASGSDRDRERTQYF.

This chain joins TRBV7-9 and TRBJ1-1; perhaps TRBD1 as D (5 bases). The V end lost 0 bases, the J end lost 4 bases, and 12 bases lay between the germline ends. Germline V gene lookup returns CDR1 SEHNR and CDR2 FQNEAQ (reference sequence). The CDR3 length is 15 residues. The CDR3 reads CASSLAGAGATEAFF. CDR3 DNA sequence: TGTGCCAGCAGCTTAGCGGGTGCCGGGGCCACTGAAGCTTTCTTT.

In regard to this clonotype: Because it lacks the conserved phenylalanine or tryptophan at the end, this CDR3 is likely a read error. The CDR3 loop is CASSLTGMGNSPLHS. The CDR3 DNA is TGTGCCAGCAGCTTAACAGGGATGGGGAATTCGCCCCTCCACTCT. The rearrangement links TRBV7-3 to TRBJ1-6; the D is unclear. The CDR3 sequence is 15 residues long. The germline V gene has CDR1 SGHTA and CDR2 FQGTGA.

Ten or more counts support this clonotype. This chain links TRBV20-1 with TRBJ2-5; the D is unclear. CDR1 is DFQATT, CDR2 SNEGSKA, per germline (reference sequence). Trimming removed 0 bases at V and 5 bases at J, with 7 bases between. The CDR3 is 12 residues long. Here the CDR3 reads CSAREGGETQYF. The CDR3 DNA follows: TGCAGTGCTAGAGAGGGTGGGGAGACCCAGTACTTC.

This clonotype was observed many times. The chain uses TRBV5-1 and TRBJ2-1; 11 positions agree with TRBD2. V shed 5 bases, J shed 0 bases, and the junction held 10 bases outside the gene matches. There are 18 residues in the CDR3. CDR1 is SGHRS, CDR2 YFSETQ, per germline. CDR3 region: CASSPELAGGPSYNEQFF. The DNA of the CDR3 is TGCGCCAGCAGTCCGGAATTAGCGGGAGGGCCCTCCTACAATGAGCAGTTCTTC. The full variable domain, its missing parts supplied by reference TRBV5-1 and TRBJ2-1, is KAGVTQTPRYLIKTRGQQVTLSCSPISGHRSVSWYQQTPGQGLQFLFEYFSETQRNKGNFPGRFSGRQFSNSRSEMNVSTLELGDSALYLCASSPELAGGPSYNEQFFGPGTRLTVL.